The T cell receptor (beta chain) under discussion was sequenced for a study of T cells in Graves' hyperthyroidism and ophthalmopathy. This CDR3 comprises 14 residues. The V gene's germline CDR1 is MDHEN and CDR2 SYDVKM. In its sample, this clonotype was seen many times. At one of its ends the junction is not consistent with the germline gene, which may arise from a read error. It was RNA transcripts that yielded the amplified TCR beta CDR3 regions. RT-PCR in the first round (using the HTBI primer set) targeted the TCR CDR3. TCRdb re-called the multiplex PCR reads with MiXCR, one entry per CDR3 protein. Of fewer than 400,000 distinct CDR3 sequences listed, around 25% were seen once; the top ten hold over 70%.

The source is a man aged 45-65 years with Graves' hyperthyroidism. This chain links TRBV28 with TRBJ2-1; possibly TRBD1 for D (6 bases). The sequenced sample was blood. In DNA, the CDR3 is TGTGCCAGCAGTTTTGAGAGGGGGTACAGTGAGCAGTTCTTC. Protein sequence: CASSFERGYSEQFF. The whole variable domain, remainder taken from reference TRBV28 and TRBJ2-1, is DVKVTQSSRYLVKRTGEKVFLECVQDMDHENMFWYRQDPGLGLRLIYFSYDVKMKEKGDIPEGYSVSREKKERFSLILESASTNQTSMYLCASSFERGYSEQFFGPGTRLTVL.